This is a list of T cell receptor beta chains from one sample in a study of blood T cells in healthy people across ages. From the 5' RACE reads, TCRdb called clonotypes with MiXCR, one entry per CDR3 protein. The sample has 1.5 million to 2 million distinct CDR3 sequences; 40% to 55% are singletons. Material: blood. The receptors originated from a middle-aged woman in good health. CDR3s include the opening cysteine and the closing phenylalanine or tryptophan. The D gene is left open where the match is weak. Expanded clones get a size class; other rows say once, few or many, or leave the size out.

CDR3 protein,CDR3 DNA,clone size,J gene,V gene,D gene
CASSPNSIGANVLTF,TGTGCCAGCAGCCCGAATTCTATAGGGGCCAACGTCCTGACTTTC,few,TRBJ2-6,TRBV7-9,-
CSARGQGGSTDTQYF,TGCAGTGCTAGAGGACAGGGAGGGAGTACAGATACGCAGTATTTT,-,TRBJ2-3,TRBV20-1,-
CASSQLGQGTINEQFF,TGTGCCAGCAGCCAGCTCGGACAGGGGACTATCAATGAGCAGTTCTTC,-,TRBJ2-1,TRBV4-2,TRBD1
CASSSSGGPGNEQFF,TGTGCCAGCAGTTCTAGCGGGGGGCCAGGGAATGAGCAGTTCTTC,-,TRBJ2-1,TRBV7-9,TRBD2
CASSPGQHPYNEQFF,TGTGCCAGCAGCCCGGGACAGCATCCCTACAATGAGCAGTTCTTC,-,TRBJ2-1,TRBV7-3,TRBD1
CASSKGQGRYQPQHF,TGTGCCAGCAGTAAAGGACAGGGGCGATATCAGCCCCAGCATTTT,-,TRBJ1-5,TRBV6-5,TRBD1
CASSEVGATYEQYF,TGCGCCAGCAGTGAGGTGGGGGCAACCTACGAGCAGTACTTC,-,TRBJ2-7,TRBV10-2,-
CASSQYPGQEANREQYF,TGTGCCAGCAGCCAATACCCCGGACAGGAGGCTAATCGGGAGCAGTACTTC,-,TRBJ2-5,TRBV14,-
CASSQDTGVLANYGYTF,TGCGCCAGCAGCCAAGATACAGGAGTTCTGGCTAACTATGGCTACACCTTC,-,TRBJ1-2,TRBV4-1,-
CASSASRRGGNQPQHF,TGTGCCAGCAGTGCATCGCGTAGGGGAGGTAATCAGCCCCAGCATTTT,once,TRBJ1-5,TRBV2,-
CATSGGTSGYNEQYF,TGTGCCACCAGCGGGGGGACTAGCGGTTACAATGAGCAGTACTTC,-,TRBJ2-7,TRBV15,TRBD2
CASSERVAGTGRGTQYF,TGTGCCAGCAGTGAAAGGGTAGCGGGGACCGGACGGGGGACCCAGTACTTC,-,TRBJ2-5,TRBV6-1,TRBD2
CASSSRDRDPNEQFF,TGTGCCAGCAGTTCCCGGGACAGGGACCCGAATGAGCAGTTCTTC,-,TRBJ2-1,TRBV28,TRBD1